The present T cell receptor (beta chain) was sequenced within a study of T cells in Graves' hyperthyroidism and ophthalmopathy. V was clipped by 4 bases and J by 10 bases, with 9 bases between them. The germline V gene has CDR1 SGHNT and CDR2 YYREEE (reference sequence). The CDR3 length is 12 residues. This clonotype has more than one count but fewer than ten. Regions amplified from RNA transcripts were the TCR beta CDR3 regions. The HTBI primer set served for first-round RT-PCR of the TCR CDR3. One entry per CDR3 protein, called by TCRdb with MiXCR from the multiplex PCR reads. The table has about 500,000 distinct CDR3 sequences, about 16% seen once.

The chain uses TRBV5-4 and TRBJ1-6; maybe TRBD1 (5 bases). This clonotype was obtained from a woman under 40 with Graves' ophthalmopathy. Sequencing was performed on blood. Here the CDR3 reads CASSGDGSPLHF. The CDR3 DNA reads as TGTGCCAGCAGCGGGGACGGCTCACCCCTCCACTTT.